This TCR beta chain emerged from a study of blood T cell repertoires in COVID-19. Study details: Samples of COVID-19 (acute and convalescent) were obtained from the United States, Italy and Spain. The cDNA or gDNA used as material had been derived from T cells, B-cell-depleted T cells, or PBMCs.

As processed by the authors: Researchers report that nucleated cell counts were estimated from reference gene primer amplification. Clones were sequenced by immunoSEQ multiplex PCR, and TCRdb holds only the in-frame ones, with some missing. V, J and clone size are those of that table, while D and trimming were read from the DNA. This sample carries more than 95,000 clones, over 60% of them seen once, and the ten largest clones take around 37%. This clone showed up just a few times. Looked up from germline, CDR1 is SGDLS and CDR2 is YYNGEE. The CDR3 is made up of 14 amino acids. V lost 1 base and J 6 bases, leaving 11 bases between the germline ends.

The chain carries TRBV9 and TRBJ1-5; D call uncertain. The sequence was collected from a man aged 40-49 years with active or convalescent COVID-19. Sequencing was carried out using peripheral blood. Here the CDR3 reads CASSVTGGGQPQHF. CDR3 nucleotides: TGTGCCAGCAGCGTAACGGGAGGCGGTCAGCCCCAGCATTTT.